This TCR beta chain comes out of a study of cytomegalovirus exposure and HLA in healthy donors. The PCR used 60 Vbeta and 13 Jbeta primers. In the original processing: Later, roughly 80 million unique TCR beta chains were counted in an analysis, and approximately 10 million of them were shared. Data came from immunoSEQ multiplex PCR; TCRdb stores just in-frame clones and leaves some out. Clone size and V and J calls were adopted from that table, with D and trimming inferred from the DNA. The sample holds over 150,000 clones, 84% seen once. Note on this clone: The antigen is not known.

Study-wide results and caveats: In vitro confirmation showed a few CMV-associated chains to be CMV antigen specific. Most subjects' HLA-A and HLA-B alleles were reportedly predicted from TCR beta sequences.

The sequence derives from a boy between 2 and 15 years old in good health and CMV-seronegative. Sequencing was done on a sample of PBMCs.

The CDR3 loop reads CASTPGPTNTEAFF. The CDR3 nucleotides read TGTGCCAGCACCCCAGGGCCAACTAACACTGAAGCTTTCTTT. V is TRBV27 and J is TRBJ1-1; D is possibly TRBD1 (5 bases). Looked up from germline, CDR1 is MNHEY and CDR2 is SMNVEV (reference sequence). This CDR3 region has 14 residues. V lost 7 bases and J 2 bases, leaving 14 bases between the germline ends.